This entry features one T cell receptor (beta chain) sequence. Its antigen has not been determined. One base away there is no much larger clone; base qualities are not given. This sample was included in a study of T cell responses to AZD1222 COVID-19 vaccine (dated by TCRdb to about 2021). Regarding the study in general: A total of around 240 trial participants underwent TCR sequencing, of whom 207 had received two doses of AZD1222 and about 25 had received two doses of the MenACWY control vaccine. Enrollment into the trials was organized by age into subgroups of 18-55, 56-69 and 70-plus years, and those subgroups contained about 160, 30 and 59 TCR-sequenced participants, respectively.

Sample time point, as interpreted from the label and publication: about 28 days (+/-7) after the second vaccine dose. Taken with the paper, the label for treatment or condition translates to: meningococcal conjugate vaccine given as trial control. Samples from vaccinated people were obtained from the UK trials COV001 and COV002, which included a single-blind randomized controlled phase 2/3 trial of AZD1222 (ChAdOx1 nCoV-19) in healthy adults. For TCRbeta chain sequencing, PBMC samples were collected from trial participants at day 0 and at day 28 after the second dose. V sheds 0 bases and J sheds 6 bases, leaving 3 bases between their ends. The germline V gene yields LGHNA for CDR1 and YNFKEQ for CDR2. Measured from the cysteine to the phenylalanine, the CDR3 is 11 residues long. Only the CDR3 part of the read is kept: 33 bases, read in frame from the first base. The CDR3 regions of human TCRbeta chains were analyzed by immunosequencing. As for how the authors treated the data: TCRs in the repertoires were matched against a reference library of SARS-CoV-2-specific TCRs that had been generated with the MIRA antigen-specificity platform. Breadth was defined as the fraction of unique TCRs that were SARS-CoV-2-associated, and depth was defined as the fraction of total T cells that were SARS-CoV-2-associated. Using the MIRA data, each spike-specific TCR was mapped to the spike region that the TCR reacts to and placed in a CD4 or CD8 class. Log10-transformed breadth and depth values were compared by one-way ANOVA with Sidak's multiple comparisons tests. What TCRdb holds here is the immuneACCESS table cut down to in-frame rearrangements. Part of the clones is not present; checked against another copy, under half of the missing clones reflect an unresolved V gene, and the others are unexplained. V and J calls and clone size come straight from that table; D and trimming were deduced from the DNA. This sample comprises roughly 190,000 clones, more than 90% of them detected only once. The ten largest make up around 3.6% of the sample.

Broad study findings and their caveats: Because no day 14 peak-response samples were available, the repertoires could be characterized only after the peak T cell response. Vaccine-associated CD4 TCRs spanned the whole spike protein, with dominant responses in regions 160-218 and 743-854. Participants were mostly white British, with more females than males. The authors suggested clonal diversity may have been underestimated. The 56-69-year group was small, and its depth increase did not reach significance, likely because of low power. Conclusions about previously exposed vaccinees are limited because only 6 or 7 AZD1222 recipients were SARS-CoV-2 seropositive at baseline. A significant rise in spike-specific TCR breadth and depth was observed after two AZD1222 doses relative to day 0 and relative to MenACWY recipients. Reportedly, close to half of the unique spike-specific TCRs recognized epitopes lying outside the regions that are mutated in the B.1.351 and B.1.1.7 variants.

The source of this sequence is an adult who received the MenACWY meningococcal vaccine as a control. Sample: peripheral blood, taken 28 days after the second dose of the MenACWY control vaccine. The chain links TRBV4-2 with TRBJ2-7; a confident D gene designation cannot be given. The nucleotides are TGTGCCAGCAGCCAAGACCGCGAGCAGTACTTC. This is translated as CASSQDREQYF.